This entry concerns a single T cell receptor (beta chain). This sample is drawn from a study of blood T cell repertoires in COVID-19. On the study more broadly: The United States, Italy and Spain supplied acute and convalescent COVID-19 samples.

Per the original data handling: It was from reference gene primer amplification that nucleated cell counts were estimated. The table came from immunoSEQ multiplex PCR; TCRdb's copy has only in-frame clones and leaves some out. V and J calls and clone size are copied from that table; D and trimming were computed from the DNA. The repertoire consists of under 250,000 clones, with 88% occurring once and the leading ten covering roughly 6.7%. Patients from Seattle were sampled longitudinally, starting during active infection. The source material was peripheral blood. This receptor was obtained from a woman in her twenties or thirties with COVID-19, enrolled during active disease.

This CDR3 is CASSPRGRRANEQFF. As DNA, the CDR3 is TGTGCCAGCAGCCCAAGGGGTAGGAGGGCCAATGAGCAGTTCTTC. The gene calls are TRBV6-2 or TRBV6-3 and TRBJ2-1; maybe TRBD2 (6 bases). Trimming removed 6 bases from V and 6 bases from J, with 18 bases in between. Germline CDR1 and CDR2: MNHEY and SVGEGT. This CDR3 spans 15 amino acids.